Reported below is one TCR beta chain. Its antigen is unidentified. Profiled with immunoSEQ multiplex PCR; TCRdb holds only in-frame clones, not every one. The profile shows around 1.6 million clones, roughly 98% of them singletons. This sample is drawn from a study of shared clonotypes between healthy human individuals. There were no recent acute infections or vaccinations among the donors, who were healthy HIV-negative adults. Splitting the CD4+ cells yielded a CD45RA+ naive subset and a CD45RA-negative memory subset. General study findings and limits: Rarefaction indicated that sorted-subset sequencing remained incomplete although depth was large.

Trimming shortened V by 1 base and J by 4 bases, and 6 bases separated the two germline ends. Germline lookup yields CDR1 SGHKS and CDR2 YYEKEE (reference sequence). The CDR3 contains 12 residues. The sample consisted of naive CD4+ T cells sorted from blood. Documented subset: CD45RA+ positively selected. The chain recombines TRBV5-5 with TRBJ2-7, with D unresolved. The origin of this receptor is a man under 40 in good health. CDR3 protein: CASSLTWYEQYF. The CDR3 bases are TGTGCCAGCAGCTTGACGTGGTACGAGCAGTACTTC.